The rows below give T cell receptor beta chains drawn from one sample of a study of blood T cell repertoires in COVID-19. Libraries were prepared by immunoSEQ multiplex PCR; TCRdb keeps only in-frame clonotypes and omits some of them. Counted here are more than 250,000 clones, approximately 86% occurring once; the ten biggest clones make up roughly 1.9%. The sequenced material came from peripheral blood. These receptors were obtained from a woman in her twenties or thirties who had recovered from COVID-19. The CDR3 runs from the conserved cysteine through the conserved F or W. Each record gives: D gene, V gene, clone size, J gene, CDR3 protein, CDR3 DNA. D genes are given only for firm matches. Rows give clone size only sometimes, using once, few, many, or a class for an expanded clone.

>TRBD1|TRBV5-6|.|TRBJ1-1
CASSLDRGTEAFF
TGTGCCAGCAGCTTAGACAGGGGTACTGAAGCTTTCTTT
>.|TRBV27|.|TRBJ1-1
CASSLLGASTEAFF
TGTGCCAGCAGTTTGCTGGGGGCCAGCACTGAAGCTTTCTTT
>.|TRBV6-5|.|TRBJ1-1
CASSPTMNTEAFF
TGTGCCAGCAGTCCGACAATGAACACTGAAGCTTTCTTT
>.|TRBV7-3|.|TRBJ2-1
CASSTYRGNEQFF
TGTGCCAGCAGCACCTATAGGGGCAATGAGCAGTTCTTC
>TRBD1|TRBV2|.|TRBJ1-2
CASSPGPTGGYGYTF
TGTGCCAGCAGTCCTGGGCCCACAGGGGGCTATGGCTACACCTTC
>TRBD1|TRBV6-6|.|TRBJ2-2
CASSLGQGGTGELFF
TGTGCCAGCAGCCTTGGACAGGGTGGCACCGGGGAGCTGTTTTTT
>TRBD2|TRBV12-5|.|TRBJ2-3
CASGLFDPGGVEKQYF
TGTGCTAGTGGTTTGTTCGACCCGGGGGGGGTAGAGAAGCAGTATTTT
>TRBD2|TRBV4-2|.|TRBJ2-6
CASSQEIAGTSGANVLTF
TGTGCCAGCAGCCAAGAAATAGCGGGGACTTCTGGGGCCAACGTCCTGACTTTC
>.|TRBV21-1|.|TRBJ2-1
CASSKERTSGRLGEQFF
TGTGCCAGCAGCAAGGAGAGGACTAGCGGGAGGTTAGGTGAGCAGTTCTTC
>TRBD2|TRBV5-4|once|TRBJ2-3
CASSLLGLAARSTDTQYF
TGTGCCAGCAGCTTGTTAGGACTAGCGGCCCGTAGCACAGATACGCAGTATTTT
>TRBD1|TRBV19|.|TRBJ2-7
CASSMVQGIYEQYF
TGTGCCAGTAGTATGGTACAGGGGATCTACGAGCAGTACTTC
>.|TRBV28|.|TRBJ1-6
CASTPGQLPSNSPLHF
TGTGCCAGCACTCCTGGACAGCTACCGAGTAATTCACCCCTCCACTTT
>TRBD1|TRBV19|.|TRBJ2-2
CASSMRQGNTGELFF
TGTGCCAGTAGTATGCGACAGGGGAACACCGGGGAGCTGTTTTTT
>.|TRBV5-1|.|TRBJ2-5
CASRPRGSNVQETQYF
TGCGCCAGCAGGCCCCGTGGGAGCAATGTCCAGGAGACCCAGTACTTC
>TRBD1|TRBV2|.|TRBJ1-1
CASRGDRGGTEAFF
TGTGCCAGCAGGGGGGACAGGGGAGGCACTGAAGCTTTCTTT
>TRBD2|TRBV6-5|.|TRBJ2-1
CASSYFVAGALEQFF
TGTGCCAGCAGTTACTTTGTAGCGGGGGCGCTTGAGCAGTTCTTC
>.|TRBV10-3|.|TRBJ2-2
CAITDSGTEKTGELFF
TGTGCCATCACCGATAGTGGAACAGAGAAAACCGGGGAGCTGTTTTTT
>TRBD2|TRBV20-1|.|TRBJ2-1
CSAGAGRKFF
TGCAGTGCGGGAGCGGGGAGGAAGTTCTTC
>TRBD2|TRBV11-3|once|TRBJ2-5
CASSPGGAGIQETQYF
TGTGCCAGCAGCCCGGGGGGAGCGGGAATCCAAGAGACCCAGTACTTC
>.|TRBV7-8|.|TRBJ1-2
CASSLVGQPYGYTF
TGTGCCAGCAGCTTAGTAGGACAGCCATATGGCTACACCTTC
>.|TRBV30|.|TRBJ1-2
CAWTRQPYGYTF
TGTGCCTGGACTAGGCAGCCCTATGGCTACACCTTC
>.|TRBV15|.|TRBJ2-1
CATSSRTSVVEQFF
TGTGCCACCAGCTCTAGGACTTCTGTCGTCGAGCAGTTCTTC
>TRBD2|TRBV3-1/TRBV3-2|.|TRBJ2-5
CASSGRGRETQYF
TGTGCCAGCAGCGGGAGGGGCCGGGAGACCCAGTACTTC
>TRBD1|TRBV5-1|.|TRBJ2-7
CASSLGTGGHEQYF
TGCGCCAGCAGCTTGGGTACAGGGGGCCACGAGCAGTACTTC
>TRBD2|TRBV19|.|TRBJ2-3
CASTTRGGARTQYF
TGTGCCAGTACAACGCGGGGGGGCGCGCGGACGCAGTATTTT
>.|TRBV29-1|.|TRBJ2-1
CSVDWRAEDEQFF
TGCAGCGTTGACTGGAGGGCGGAAGATGAGCAGTTCTTC
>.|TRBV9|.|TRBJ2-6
CASSVLSGASGANVLTF
TGTGCCAGCAGCGTCCTCTCAGGGGCGTCTGGGGCCAACGTCCTGACTTTC
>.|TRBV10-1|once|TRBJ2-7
CASSEQTYYEQYF
TGCGCCAGCAGTGAACAGACATACTACGAGCAGTACTTC
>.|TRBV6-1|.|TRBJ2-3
CASSEFAYRGTDTQYF
TGTGCCAGCAGTGAATTCGCATACCGAGGGACAGATACGCAGTATTTT
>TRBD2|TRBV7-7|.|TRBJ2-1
CASSLGPGLAGGGNEQFF
TGTGCTAGCAGCTTGGGGCCCGGTCTAGCGGGTGGAGGGAATGAGCAGTTCTTC
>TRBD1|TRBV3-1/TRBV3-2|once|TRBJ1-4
CASSPLPGQGAGTNEKLFF
TGTGCCAGCAGCCCGCTTCCGGGACAGGGGGCAGGAACTAATGAAAAACTGTTTTTT
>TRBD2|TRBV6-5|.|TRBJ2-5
CASSSPILAGEETQYF
TGTGCCAGCAGTTCTCCGATACTAGCGGGAGAAGAGACCCAGTACTTC
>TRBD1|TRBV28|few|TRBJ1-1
CASSGQGPSTEAFF
TGTGCCAGCAGCGGACAGGGCCCGAGCACTGAAGCTTTCTTT
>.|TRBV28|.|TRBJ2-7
CASSSQYGPYEQYF
TGTGCCAGCAGCTCCCAATATGGCCCCTACGAGCAGTACTTC
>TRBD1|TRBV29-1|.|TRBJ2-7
CSASTGTGPYEQYF
TGCAGCGCGTCAACCGGGACAGGGCCTTACGAGCAGTACTTC
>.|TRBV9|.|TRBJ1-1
CASSAAQGTEAFF
TGTGCCAGCAGCGCCGCCCAGGGCACTGAAGCTTTCTTT
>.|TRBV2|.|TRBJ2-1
CASILRRNEQFF
TGTGCCAGCATCTTAAGGCGGAATGAGCAGTTCTTC
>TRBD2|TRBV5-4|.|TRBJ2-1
CASSRLAGAPDEQFF
TGTGCCAGCAGCCGACTAGCGGGGGCCCCCGATGAGCAGTTCTTC
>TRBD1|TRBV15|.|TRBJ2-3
CATSRGTGGTDTQYF
TGTGCCACCAGCAGAGGGACAGGCGGCACAGATACGCAGTATTTT
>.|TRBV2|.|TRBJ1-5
CASSETRGGNQPQHF
TGTGCCAGCAGTGAGACCAGGGGAGGCAATCAGCCCCAGCATTTT
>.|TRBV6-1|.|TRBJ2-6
CASSEDVALFSGANVLTF
TGTGCCAGCAGTGAAGATGTGGCCTTGTTCTCTGGGGCCAACGTCCTGACTTTC
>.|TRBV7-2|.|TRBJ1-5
CASSFGEVGQPQHF
TGTGCCAGCAGCTTTGGGGAGGTTGGTCAGCCCCAGCATTTT